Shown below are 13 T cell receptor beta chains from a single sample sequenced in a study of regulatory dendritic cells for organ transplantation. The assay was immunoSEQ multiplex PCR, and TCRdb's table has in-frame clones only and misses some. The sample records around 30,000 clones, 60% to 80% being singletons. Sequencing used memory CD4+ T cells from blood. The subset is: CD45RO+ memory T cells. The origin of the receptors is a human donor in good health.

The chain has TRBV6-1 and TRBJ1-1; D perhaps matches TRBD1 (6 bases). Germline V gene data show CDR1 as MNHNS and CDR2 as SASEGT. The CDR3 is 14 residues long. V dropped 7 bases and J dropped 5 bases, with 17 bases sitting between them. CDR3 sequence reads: CASNQGRGSTEAFF. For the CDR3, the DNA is TGTGCCAGCAACCAGGGGAGGGGTAGTACTGAAGCTTTCTTT.

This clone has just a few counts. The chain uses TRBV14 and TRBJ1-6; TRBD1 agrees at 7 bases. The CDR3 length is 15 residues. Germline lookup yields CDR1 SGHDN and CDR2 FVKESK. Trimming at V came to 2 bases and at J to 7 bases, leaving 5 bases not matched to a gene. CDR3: CASSQSRDSNSPLHF. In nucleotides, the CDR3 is TGTGCCAGCAGCCAAAGTCGGGACAGCAATTCACCCCTCCACTTT.

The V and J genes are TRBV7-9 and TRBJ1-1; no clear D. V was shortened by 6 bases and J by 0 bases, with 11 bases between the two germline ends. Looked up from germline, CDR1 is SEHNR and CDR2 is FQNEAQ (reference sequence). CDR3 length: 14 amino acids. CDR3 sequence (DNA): TGTGCCAGCAGTCGCCGGGTCTTGAACACTGAAGCTTTCTTT. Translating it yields CASSRRVLNTEAFF.

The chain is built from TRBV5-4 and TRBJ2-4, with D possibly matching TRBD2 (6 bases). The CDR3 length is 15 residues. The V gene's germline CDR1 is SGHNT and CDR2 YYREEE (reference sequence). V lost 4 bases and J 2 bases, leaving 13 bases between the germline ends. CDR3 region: CASSGQGGTKNIQYF. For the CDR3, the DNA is TGTGCCAGCAGCGGGCAGGGAGGTACCAAAAACATTCAGTACTTC. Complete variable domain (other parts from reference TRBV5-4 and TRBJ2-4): ETGVTQSPTHLIKTRGQQVTLRCSSQSGHNTVSWYQQALGQGPQFIFQYYREEENGRGNFPPRFSGLQFPNYSSELNVNALELDDSALYLCASSGQGGTKNIQYFGAGTRLSVL.

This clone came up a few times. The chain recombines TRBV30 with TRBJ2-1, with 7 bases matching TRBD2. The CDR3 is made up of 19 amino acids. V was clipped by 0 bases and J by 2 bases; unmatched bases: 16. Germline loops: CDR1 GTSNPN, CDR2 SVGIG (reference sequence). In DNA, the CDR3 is TGTGCCTGGAGTGTACAGCGGGGTTCCCCAGAAAGGCCCTACAATGAGCAGTTCTTC. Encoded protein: CAWSVQRGSPERPYNEQFF. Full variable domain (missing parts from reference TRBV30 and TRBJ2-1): SQTIHQWPATLVQPVGSPLSLECTVEGTSNPNLYWYRQAAGRGLQLLFYSVGIGQISSEVPQNLSASRPQDRQFILSSKKLLLSDSGFYLCAWSVQRGSPERPYNEQFFGPGTRLTVL.

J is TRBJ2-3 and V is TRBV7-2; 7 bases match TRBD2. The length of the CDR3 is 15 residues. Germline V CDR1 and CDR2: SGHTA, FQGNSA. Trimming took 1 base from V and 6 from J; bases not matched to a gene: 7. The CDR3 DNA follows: TGTGCCAGCAGCTTAGTCAGCGGGGTCGCTGATACGCAGTATTTT. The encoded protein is CASSLVSGVADTQYF. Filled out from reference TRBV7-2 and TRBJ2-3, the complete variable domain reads GAGVSQSPSNKVTEKGKDVELRCDPISGHTALYWYRQSLGQGLEFLIYFQGNSAPDKSGLPSDRFSAERTGGSVSTLTIQRTQQEDSAVYLCASSLVSGVADTQYFGPGTRLTVL.

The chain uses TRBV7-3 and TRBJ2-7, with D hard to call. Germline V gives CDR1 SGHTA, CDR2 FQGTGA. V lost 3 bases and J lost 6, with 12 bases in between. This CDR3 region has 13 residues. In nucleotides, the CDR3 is TGTGCCAGCAGCTTCGGTGTGTGGGGCGAGCAGTACTTC. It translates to CASSFGVWGEQYF.

CDR3 DNA: TGTGCCATCAGTGAACAGGGGGCCTACGAGCAGTACTTC. Translating it yields CAISEQGAYEQYF. The genes are TRBV10-3 and TRBJ2-7; 8 positions agree with TRBD1. Germline V lookup: CDR1 ENHRY, CDR2 SYGVKD. V shed 3 bases, J shed 2 bases, and the junction held 0 bases outside the gene matches. The CDR3 has 13 residues.

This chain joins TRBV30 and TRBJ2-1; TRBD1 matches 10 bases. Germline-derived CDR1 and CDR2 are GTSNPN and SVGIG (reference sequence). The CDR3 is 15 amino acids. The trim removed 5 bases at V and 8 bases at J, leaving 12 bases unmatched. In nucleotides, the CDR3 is TGTGCCTGGGTTTCCCGGGACAGGGGTAATGATGAGCAGTTCTTC. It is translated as CAWVSRDRGNDEQFF.

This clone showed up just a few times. The CDR3 DNA follows: TGTGCCAGCTCACCACCGGGACGGATGGATCAGCCCCAGCATTTT. Protein sequence: CASSPPGRMDQPQHF. This rearrangement joins TRBV18 to TRBJ1-5, with D perhaps TRBD1 (5 bases). Trimming took off 0 bases at V and 5 bases at J, with 11 bases between the two ends. This CDR3 has 15 amino acids. CDR1 and CDR2 from the germline V gene are KGHSH and LQKENI.

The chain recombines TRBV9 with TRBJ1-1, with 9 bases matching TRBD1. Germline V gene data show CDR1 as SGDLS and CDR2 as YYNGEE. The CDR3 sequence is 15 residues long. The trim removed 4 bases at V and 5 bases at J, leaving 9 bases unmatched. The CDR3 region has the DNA TGTGCCAGCAGCCCTCACGGGACAGGGCATACTGAAGCTTTCTTT. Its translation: CASSPHGTGHTEAFF.

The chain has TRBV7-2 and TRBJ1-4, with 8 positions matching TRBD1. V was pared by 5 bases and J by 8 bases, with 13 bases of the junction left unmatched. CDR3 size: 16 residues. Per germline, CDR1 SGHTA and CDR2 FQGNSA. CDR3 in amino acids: CASSRISGTGGEKLFF. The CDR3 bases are TGTGCCAGCAGCCGAATCTCCGGGACAGGAGGGGAAAAACTGTTTTTT.

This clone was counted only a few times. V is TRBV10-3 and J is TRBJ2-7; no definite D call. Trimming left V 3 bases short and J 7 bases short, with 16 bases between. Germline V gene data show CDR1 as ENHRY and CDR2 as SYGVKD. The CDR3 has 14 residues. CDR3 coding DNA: TGTGCCATCAGTGACCGAAAGGACCTTCTTGAGCAGTACTTC. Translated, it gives CAISDRKDLLEQYF.